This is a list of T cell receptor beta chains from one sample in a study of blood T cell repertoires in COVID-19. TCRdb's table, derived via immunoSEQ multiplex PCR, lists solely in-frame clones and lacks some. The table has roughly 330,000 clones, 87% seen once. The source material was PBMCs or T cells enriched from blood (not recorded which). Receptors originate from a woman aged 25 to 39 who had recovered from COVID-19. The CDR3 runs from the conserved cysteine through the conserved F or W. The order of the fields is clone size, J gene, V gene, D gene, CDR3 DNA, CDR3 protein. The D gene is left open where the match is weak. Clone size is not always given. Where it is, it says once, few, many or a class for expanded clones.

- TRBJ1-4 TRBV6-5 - TGTGCCAGCAGTTACATAAGGAGGAGTGCCAATGAAAAACTGTTTTTT CASSYIRRSANEKLFF
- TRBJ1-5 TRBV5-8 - TGTGCCAGCAGCTTTTACCCTTGGCCGGCGGGAAATCAGCCCCAGCATTTT CASSFYPWPAGNQPQHF
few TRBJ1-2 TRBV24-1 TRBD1 TGTGCCACCAGTGATAGACAGGGGAATGCTGGCTACACCTTC CATSDRQGNAGYTF
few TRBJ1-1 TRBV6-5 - TGTGCCAGCACCCGTGCAGGTGCGGGGGAAGCTTTCTTT CASTRAGAGEAFF
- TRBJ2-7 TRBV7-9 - TGTGCCAGCAGTCGATCAGAAGAGCAGTACTTC CASSRSEEQYF
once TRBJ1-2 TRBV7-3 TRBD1 TGTGCCAGCAGCGATTTGGGACAGGGGTATGGCTACACCTTC CASSDLGQGYGYTF
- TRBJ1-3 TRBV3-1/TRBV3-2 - TGTGCCAGCAGCCAAGATGTCAGGCGGGCGACCATATATTTT CASSQDVRRATIYF
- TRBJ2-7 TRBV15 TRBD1 TGTGCCACCAGCGGCAGGACAGGGGGCCTTGACGAGCAGTACTTC CATSGRTGGLDEQYF
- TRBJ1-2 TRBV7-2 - TGTGCCATCCAGACAGGTACCTCATCCTATGGCTACACCTTC CAIQTGTSSYGYTF
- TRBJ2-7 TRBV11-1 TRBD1 TGTGCCAGCACCCAGGGGACAGTCCAGTCAAGGCAGTACTTC CASTQGTVQSRQYF
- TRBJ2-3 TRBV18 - TGTGCCAGCTCACCACGCGGATCCCGACTCACAGATACGCAGTATTTT CASSPRGSRLTDTQYF
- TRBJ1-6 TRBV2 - TGTGCCAGCAGACCAGGGCCAAGTAGCTCCTATAATTCACCCCTCCACTTT CASRPGPSSSYNSPLHF